This TCR beta chain was identified in a study of early T cells in non-severe SARS-CoV-2 infection. For the study at large: Chains from this unsorted whole-blood bulk RNA could not be paired.

The CDR3 is made up of 14 amino acids. The V end was cut by 5 bases, the J end by 7 bases, with 18 bases between. CDR1 and CDR2 (germline): SNHLY, FYNNEI. The TCR library protocol was used to attach unique molecular identifiers. These identifiers were attached to individual cDNA molecules. TCRdb used MiXCR to reprocess the 5' RACE reads, holding one entry per CDR3 protein. The data show 88,000 or so distinct CDR3 sequences, around 14% seen once. Sequenced input: whole blood. The chain combines TRBV2 with TRBJ2-7; D might be TRBD2 (6 bases). The receptor was derived from an adult who was a healthcare worker with PCR-confirmed SARS-CoV-2 infection or an uninfected control (not recorded which). The CDR3 here is CASSWTIILREQYF. The CDR3 DNA is TGTGCCAGCAGTTGGACTATCATACTACGGGAGCAGTACTTC.